This T cell receptor (beta chain) was recovered during a study of blood T cell repertoires in COVID-19. Study at large: Researchers got acute and convalescent COVID-19 samples from the United States, Italy and Spain. The cDNA or gDNA used as material had been derived from T cells, B-cell-depleted T cells, or PBMCs.

In germline, CDR1 is SGHAT, CDR2 FQNNGV. V gave up 1 base and J gave up 4 bases, with 10 bases separating them. This CDR3 region has 14 residues. In the source study's methods: From reference gene primer amplification, estimates of nucleated cell counts were derived. Sequencing was performed with immunoSEQ multiplex PCR; in TCRdb, only in-frame clones are kept and a portion is missing. The V and J calls and clone size are taken from that table; D and trimming were inferred from the DNA. This table has approximately 76,000 clones, about 83% appearing once. Input material: peripheral blood. The clonotype was recovered from a woman aged 55-75 years with acute or convalescent COVID-19. The rearrangement joins TRBV11-2 to TRBJ1-1, with D maybe TRBD1 (5 bases). The CDR3 loop is CASSLAGGGTEAFF. CDR3 nucleotides: TGTGCCAGCAGCTTAGCGGGGGGTGGCACTGAAGCTTTCTTT.